The rows below give T cell receptor beta chains drawn from one sample of a study of early T cells in non-severe SARS-CoV-2 infection. TCRdb used MiXCR to reprocess the 5' RACE reads, holding one entry per CDR3 protein. The data contain 65,000 to 75,000 distinct CDR3 sequences, 3.5% to 6% of them seen just once; the ten biggest clones take up 3% to 4%. Sequenced here: whole blood, sampled at baseline. These receptors all come from an adult who was a healthcare worker with PCR-confirmed SARS-CoV-2 infection or an uninfected control (not recorded which). The donor label of this sample is uncertain. CDR3s include the opening cysteine and the closing phenylalanine or tryptophan. A D gene is named only where the DNA matches it firmly. The size of a clone is reported for some rows only, either as once, few or many, or as a class for expanded clones.

clone_size,v_call,d_call,j_call,cdr3_aa,cdr3_nt
few,TRBV5-1,TRBD1,TRBJ2-2,CASSGTGGATGELFF,TGCGCCAGCAGCGGGACAGGGGGCGCAACCGGGGAGCTGTTTTTT
many,TRBV19,TRBD1,TRBJ1-2,CASSRQGHGYTF,TGTGCCAGTAGTAGACAGGGCCATGGCTACACCTTC
few,TRBV20-1,TRBD1,TRBJ1-1,CSAASLAGGDGTEAFF,TGCAGTGCGGCGTCTCTCGCAGGGGGCGATGGCACTGAAGCTTTCTTT
-,TRBV10-3,TRBD2,TRBJ2-1,CAIGRGAYNEQFF,TGTGCCATCGGCCGGGGGGCCTACAATGAGCAGTTCTTC
-,TRBV9,TRBD2,TRBJ2-3,CASSVGRDYSLDTQYF,TGTGCCAGCAGCGTAGGGAGGGACTATAGCTTAGATACGCAGTATTTT
many,TRBV12-3/TRBV12-4,TRBD2,TRBJ2-1,CASASSGSYNEQFF,TGTGCCAGCGCCTCTAGCGGCTCCTACAATGAGCAGTTCTTC
-,TRBV7-9,-,TRBJ1-6,CASSLNNSPLHF,TGTGCCAGCAGCTTAAATAATTCACCCCTCCACTTT
-,TRBV7-2,-,TRBJ1-1,CASSSHRDTEAFF,TGTGCCAGCAGCTCCCACAGGGACACTGAAGCTTTCTTT
many,TRBV12-3/TRBV12-4,-,TRBJ2-7,CASSFLVGVEQYF,TGTGCCAGCAGTTTCCTGGTAGGTGTCGAGCAGTACTTC
many,TRBV27,TRBD2,TRBJ2-1,CASRERGANNIRPYNEQFF,TGTGCCAGCAGGGAGCGGGGGGCAAACAACATCCGACCATACAATGAGCAGTTCTTC
-,TRBV10-3,-,TRBJ2-3,CAISRGTDTQYF,TGTGCCATCAGCAGGGGCACAGATACGCAGTATTTT
-,TRBV5-1,-,TRBJ2-1,CASSLATGLNNEQFF,TGCGCCAGCAGCTTGGCCACAGGACTAAACAATGAGCAGTTCTTC
few,TRBV3-1,TRBD2,TRBJ2-2,CASSHVAGGLTNTGELFF,TGTGCCAGCAGCCATGTAGCGGGGGGCCTAACGAACACCGGGGAGCTGTTTTTT
many,TRBV30,-,TRBJ2-1,CAWRSMGTYNEQFF,TGTGCCTGGAGATCAATGGGCACCTACAATGAGCAGTTCTTC
few,TRBV20-1,TRBD1,TRBJ1-5,CSADPTGARDQPQHF,TGCAGTGCTGATCCGACAGGGGCGAGGGATCAGCCCCAGCATTTT
few,TRBV25-1,TRBD1,TRBJ2-1,CANLNRGAKVDEQFF,TGTGCCAACCTCAACAGGGGGGCGAAGGTAGATGAGCAGTTCTTC
few,TRBV19,-,TRBJ1-2,CASSIVPDYYGYTF,TGTGCCAGTAGTATAGTCCCGGATTACTATGGCTACACCTTC
many,TRBV12-3/TRBV12-4,TRBD1,TRBJ1-1,CASSWTGGVAEAFF,TGTGCCAGCAGTTGGACAGGTGGAGTGGCTGAAGCTTTCTTT
many,TRBV5-6,TRBD1,TRBJ1-4,CASLDQSGGEKLFF,TGTGCCAGCTTAGACCAGTCAGGGGGTGAAAAACTGTTTTTT
many,TRBV20-1,-,TRBJ1-1,CSALRDRNTEAFF,TGCAGTGCTCTAAGGGACCGTAACACTGAAGCTTTCTTT